The 21 T cell receptor beta chains given below trace back to one sample, sequenced in a study of OX40 agonist ivuxolimab in advanced cancers. Assay used: immunoSEQ multiplex PCR; TCRdb lists only in-frame clones, some missing. The data contain about 70,000 clones, roughly nine tenths of them singletons. Material: CD4+ or CD8+ T cells sorted from blood, obtained in a trial of the OX40 agonist ivuxolimab. These receptor sequences come from an adult with an advanced solid tumor such as melanoma, head and neck, liver or kidney cancer.

This sequence joins TRBV7-2 and TRBJ1-5, with D unresolved. The CDR3 consists of 15 residues. V was trimmed by 1 base and J by 0 bases, leaving 7 bases between them. CDR1 and CDR2 (germline): SGHTA, FQGNSA. The CDR3 sequence is CASSLVQNSNQPQHF. In DNA form, the CDR3 reads TGTGCCAGCAGCTTAGTACAGAATAGCAATCAGCCCCAGCATTTT.

The CDR3 protein is CAGVVAGGPNEQFF. The CDR3 bases are TGCGCCGGGGTCGTAGCGGGGGGGCCCAATGAGCAGTTCTTC. This chain joins TRBV10-1 and TRBJ2-1; 11 bases line up with TRBD2. V gave up 11 bases and J gave up 6 bases; unmatched junction bases: 9. This CDR3 comprises 14 residues. Germline V gives CDR1 WNHNN, CDR2 SYGVQD (reference sequence).

V usage is TRBV18 and J usage is TRBJ2-2; 10 nucleotides match TRBD1. Germline-derived CDR1 and CDR2 are KGHSH and LQKENI. The CDR3 loop spans 16 amino acids. Trimming cost V 2 bases and J 6 bases; bases outside gene matches: 6. CDR3 amino acids: CASSPSGQGTAGELFF. CDR3 coding DNA: TGTGCCAGCTCACCATCGGGACAGGGGACAGCCGGGGAGCTGTTTTTT.

This chain uses TRBV5-4 with TRBJ1-2; 7 bases match TRBD1. With 4 bases clipped from V and 3 bases from J, the junction kept 6 bases outside the gene matches. The CDR3 sequence is 14 residues long. Germline values: CDR1 SGHNT, CDR2 YYREEE (reference sequence). The CDR3 DNA is TGTGCCAGCAGCACCGGCAGGGGGGACTATGGCTACACCTTC. Residues: CASSTGRGDYGYTF.

CDR3 DNA: TGTGCCAGCAGTCCACTAAGTAGCAATCAGCCCCAGCATTTT. Translated: CASSPLSSNQPQHF. The V gene is TRBV6-5, the J gene TRBJ1-5; D is unresolved. The CDR3 sequence is 14 residues long. Germline values: CDR1 MNHEY, CDR2 SVGAGI. Between the trimmed V and J ends, which lost 5 bases and 0 bases, there was a span of 8 bases.

The genes are TRBV18 and TRBJ2-4, with a weak D call TRBD1 (7 bases). Per germline, CDR1 KGHSH and CDR2 LQKENI. CDR3 length equals 18 residues. The ends were cut back, 0 bases at V and 3 bases at J, with 18 bases in the middle. CDR3: CASSPPQGRGVGKNIQYF. As DNA, the CDR3 is TGTGCCAGCTCACCACCACAGGGGCGCGGGGTCGGCAAAAACATTCAGTACTTC.

This chain uses TRBV10-3 with TRBJ2-1; a weak D match, TRBD2 (7 bases). Per germline, CDR1 ENHRY and CDR2 SYGVKD. V lost 3 bases and J 4 bases, leaving 16 bases between the germline ends. The CDR3 runs 16 residues. This CDR3 is CAISDPRGAVYNEQFF. The CDR3 DNA reads TGTGCCATCAGTGACCCTCGGGGGGCGGTATACAATGAGCAGTTCTTC.

The V and J genes are TRBV5-1 and TRBJ2-3; D may correspond to TRBD1 or TRBD2 (5 bases each). The CDR3 loop spans 15 amino acids. Per germline, CDR1 SGHRS and CDR2 YFSETQ. Trimming left V 4 bases short and J 8 bases short, with 20 bases between. The CDR3 DNA follows: TGCGCCAGCAGCCCCGTCGGGGTCACAGGTGGTACGCAGTATTTT. It is translated as CASSPVGVTGGTQYF.

This chain links TRBV6-5 with TRBJ1-1; D is possibly TRBD1 (6 bases). CDR1 is MNHEY and CDR2 is SVGAGI in the germline V gene. Trimming left V 4 bases short and J 5 bases short, with 14 bases between. The CDR3 consists of 14 residues. The chain's CDR3 is CASSSGRGRTEAFF. DNA for the CDR3: TGTGCCAGCAGTTCGGGCAGGGGAAGGACTGAAGCTTTCTTT.

V gene TRBV6-5 combines with J gene TRBJ1-2; D call uncertain. Trimming pared 5 bases from V and 4 bases from J, leaving 8 bases between. Per the germline V gene, CDR1 is MNHEY and CDR2 is SVGAGI. The CDR3 loop spans 12 amino acids. CDR3 region: CASSNRLYGYTF. CDR3 bases: TGTGCCAGCAGTAATCGCCTCTATGGCTACACCTTC.

The gene calls are TRBV6-1 and TRBJ1-1; D gene unclear. Germline V lookup: CDR1 MNHNS, CDR2 SASEGT. The CDR3 covers 13 residues. V shed 6 bases and J shed 4 bases, with 12 bases lying between them. CDR3 region: CASRFDITTEAFF. In nucleotides, the CDR3 is TGTGCCAGCAGATTCGACATAACCACTGAAGCTTTCTTT.

This chain connects TRBV7-2 to TRBJ1-1; the match to TRBD1 covers 7 bases. With V trimmed by 4 bases and J by 3 bases, 2 bases remained unmatched. The CDR3 is made up of 13 amino acids. CDR1 is SGHTA, CDR2 FQGNSA, per germline. CDR3 in DNA: TGTGCCAGCAGCTACCAGGGGGACACTGAAGCTTTCTTT. This encodes CASSYQGDTEAFF. Variable domain in full (rest from reference TRBV7-2 and TRBJ1-1): GAGVSQSPSNKVTEKGKDVELRCDPISGHTALYWYRQSLGQGLEFLIYFQGNSAPDKSGLPSDRFSAERTGGSVSTLTIQRTQQEDSAVYLCASSYQGDTEAFFGQGTRLTVV.

The chain has TRBV27 and TRBJ2-7; 13 positions agree with TRBD2. The CDR3 consists of 17 residues. J gave up 2 bases and V 5 bases, and 9 bases lay outside the gene matches. Germline-derived CDR1 and CDR2 are MNHEY and SMNVEV (reference sequence). CDR3: CASSPGLAGDPTYEQYF. The CDR3, as DNA: TGTGCCAGCAGTCCTGGACTAGCGGGGGACCCTACCTACGAGCAGTACTTC.

The chain recombines TRBV19 with TRBJ1-3, with a possible D match to TRBD1 (6 bases). Germline loops: CDR1 LNHDA, CDR2 SQIVND (reference sequence). The length of the CDR3 is 14 residues. Trimming took off 9 bases at V and 4 bases at J, with 16 bases between the two ends. The CDR3 loop reads CASRLQGVGNTIYF. DNA of the CDR3: TGTGCCAGCCGACTACAGGGCGTCGGAAACACCATATATTTT.

The V call is TRBV10-3, the J call TRBJ2-7; D uncertain. CDR1 and CDR2 (germline): ENHRY, SYGVKD. V lost 2 bases and J 1 base, leaving 6 bases between the germline ends. This CDR3 contains 13 residues. The DNA for the CDR3 is TGTGCCATCAGTGAGAGAACTTCCTACGAGCAGTACTTC. Its protein product is CAISERTSYEQYF.

The V and J genes are TRBV27 and TRBJ2-5; no clear D. The CDR3 has 11 amino acids. V was pared by 11 bases and J by 5 bases, with 12 bases between. The V gene's germline CDR1 is MNHEY and CDR2 SMNVEV (reference sequence). CDR3 coding DNA: TGTGCCCAATCGAGTGTGGAGACCCAGTACTTC. Residues: CAQSSVETQYF.

This clone appeared once. The J gene is TRBJ2-6, the V gene TRBV2; 9 positions agree with TRBD1. Germline CDR1 and CDR2: SNHLY and FYNNEI. CDR3 length equals 17 residues. The V gene end was trimmed by 6 bases and the J gene end by 3 bases; junction bases not matched to a gene: 9. The CDR3 sequence: CASSIDRGKGGANVLTF. For the CDR3, the DNA is TGTGCCAGCAGCATCGACAGGGGGAAAGGTGGGGCCAACGTCCTGACTTTC.

The chain combines TRBV21-1 with TRBJ2-2; whether TRBD2, the table's D call, matches the DNA was not checked. TRBV21-1 constitutes a pseudogene. The CDR3 runs to 20 residues. The CDR3, as DNA: TGTGCCAGCAGCCCTGCCCTACGACTAGCGGGGGGCCCGTACACCGGGGAGCTGTTTTTT. Protein sequence: CASSPALRLAGGPYTGELFF.

The chain couples TRBV18 to TRBJ1-2, with a tentative D call TRBD1 (6 bases). The CDR3 loop spans 15 amino acids. The germline V gene has CDR1 KGHSH and CDR2 LQKENI. V shed 5 bases and J shed 4 bases, with 17 bases lying between them. CDR3 sequence: CASSSSGAPSYGYTF. The CDR3 region has the DNA TGTGCCAGCTCATCTTCAGGGGCTCCAAGCTATGGCTACACCTTC.

This clone was detected once. Other nucleotide sequences from this sample produce the same CDR3. This rearrangement joins TRBV2 to TRBJ1-1; D is unclear. The ends were cut back, 4 bases at V and 0 bases at J, with 3 bases in the middle. The germline gives CDR1 SNHLY, CDR2 FYNNEI. The CDR3 has 12 residues. CDR3 DNA sequence: TGTGCCAGCAGTGTCATGAACACTGAAGCTTTCTTT. Amino acids: CASSVMNTEAFF.

The rearrangement links TRBV5-5 to TRBJ1-4; D is ambiguous. Germline-derived CDR1 and CDR2 are SGHKS and YYEKEE (reference sequence). V was trimmed by 0 bases and J by 3 bases, leaving 12 bases between them. The CDR3 runs 16 residues. The DNA of the CDR3 is TGTGCCAGCAGCTTGGCGTCGGTGAGGGCTAATGAAAAACTGTTTTTT. This translates into CASSLASVRANEKLFF.